The following is a T cell receptor (beta chain) sequence with its context. The antigen remains unidentified. The sample carries other DNA sequences with the same CDR3. This entry is derived from a study of shared clonotypes between healthy human individuals. Study-wide results and caveats: A generally larger estimated richness was seen in naive subsets than in memory subsets.

A CD45RA-negative memory subset and a CD45RA+ naive subset were separated from the CD4+ cells. TCRdb's copy holds only in-frame clones and misses some; the assay was immunoSEQ multiplex PCR. This table holds around 700,000 clones, approximately 79% found once. The CDR3 has 14 residues. In germline, CDR1 is LNHDA, CDR2 SQIVND (reference sequence). Trimming at V came to 5 bases and at J to 5 bases, leaving 4 bases not matched to a gene. The chain couples TRBV19 to TRBJ1-1, with 11 bases aligning to TRBD1. The origin of this receptor is a woman aged 30 to 39 in good health. The sequencing sample was made of memory CD4+ T cells sorted from blood. Described subset: CD45RA-negative fraction. This CDR3 is CASSLDRGRTEAFF. For the CDR3, the DNA is TGTGCCAGTAGTCTGGACAGGGGGCGGACTGAAGCTTTCTTT.